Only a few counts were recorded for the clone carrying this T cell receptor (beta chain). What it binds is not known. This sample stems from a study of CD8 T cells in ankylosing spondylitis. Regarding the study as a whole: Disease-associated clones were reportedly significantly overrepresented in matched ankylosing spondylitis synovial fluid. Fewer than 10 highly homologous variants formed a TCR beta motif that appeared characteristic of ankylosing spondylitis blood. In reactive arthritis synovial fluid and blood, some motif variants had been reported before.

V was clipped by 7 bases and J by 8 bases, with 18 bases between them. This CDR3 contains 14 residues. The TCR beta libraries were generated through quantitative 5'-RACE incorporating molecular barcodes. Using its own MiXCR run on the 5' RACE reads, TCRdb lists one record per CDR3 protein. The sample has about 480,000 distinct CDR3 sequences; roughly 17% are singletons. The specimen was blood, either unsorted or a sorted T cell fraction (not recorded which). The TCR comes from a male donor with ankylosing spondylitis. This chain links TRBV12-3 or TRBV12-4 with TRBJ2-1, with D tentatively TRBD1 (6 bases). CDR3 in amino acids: CASTQQGIGDEQFF. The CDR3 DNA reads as TGTGCCAGCACCCAACAGGGTATTGGCGATGAGCAGTTCTTC.